This TCR beta chain was recorded in a study of blood T cell repertoires in COVID-19. Study summary: The United States, Italy and Spain were the sources of the acute and convalescent COVID-19 samples. In each case, the material was cDNA or gDNA derived from T cells, B-cell-depleted T cells, or PBMCs.

How the authors handled the data: Reference gene primers were amplified, and this amplification served to estimate nucleated cell counts. Profiling relied on immunoSEQ multiplex PCR, and the TCRdb table lists in-frame clones only, not all of them. V, J and clone size derive from that table, while D and trimming were established from the DNA sequence. The repertoire includes about 170,000 clones, about 80% of them detected once, and about 2.7% sits in the top ten. CDR1 and CDR2 (germline): MNHEY, SVGAGI. V shed 6 bases and J 1 base; nucleotides not matched to a gene: 2. This CDR3 comprises 14 residues. Worth noting for this clone: Other nucleotide sequences in the sample specify the same CDR3.

The specimen sequenced was peripheral blood. The origin of this receptor is a human donor with acute or convalescent COVID-19. The donor label of this sample is uncertain. This sequence joins TRBV6-5 and TRBJ2-2, with 7 bases identical to TRBD1. CDR3 coding DNA: TGTGCCAGCAGGGGACAGTTGAACACCGGGGAGCTGTTTTTT. Protein sequence: CASRGQLNTGELFF.